The T cell receptor beta chain under discussion was sequenced for a study of immune evolution from preneoplasia to lung adenocarcinoma. Study-wide points: Compared with EGFR-mutant or double wild-type lesions, KRAS-mutant nodules were more clonal.

Details on this clone: Its cognate antigen is unknown.

CDR1 and CDR2 (germline): SGHNT, YYREEE (reference sequence). CDR3 length: 14 amino acids. The V end lost 2 bases, the J end lost 4 bases, and 12 bases lay between the germline ends. Assay used: immunoSEQ multiplex PCR; TCRdb lists only in-frame clones, some missing. The sample carries 6,500 to 9,500 clones, over 75% recorded once. This receptor was obtained from an older person with lung adenocarcinoma. Sequencing was performed on FFPE minimally invasive lung adenocarcinoma tissue. This chain joins TRBV5-4 and TRBJ2-5; D possibly corresponds to TRBD2 (6 bases). The CDR3 bases are TGTGCCAGCAGCTTATCGACTAGTTTAGAGACCCAGTACTTC. It translates to CASSLSTSLETQYF.